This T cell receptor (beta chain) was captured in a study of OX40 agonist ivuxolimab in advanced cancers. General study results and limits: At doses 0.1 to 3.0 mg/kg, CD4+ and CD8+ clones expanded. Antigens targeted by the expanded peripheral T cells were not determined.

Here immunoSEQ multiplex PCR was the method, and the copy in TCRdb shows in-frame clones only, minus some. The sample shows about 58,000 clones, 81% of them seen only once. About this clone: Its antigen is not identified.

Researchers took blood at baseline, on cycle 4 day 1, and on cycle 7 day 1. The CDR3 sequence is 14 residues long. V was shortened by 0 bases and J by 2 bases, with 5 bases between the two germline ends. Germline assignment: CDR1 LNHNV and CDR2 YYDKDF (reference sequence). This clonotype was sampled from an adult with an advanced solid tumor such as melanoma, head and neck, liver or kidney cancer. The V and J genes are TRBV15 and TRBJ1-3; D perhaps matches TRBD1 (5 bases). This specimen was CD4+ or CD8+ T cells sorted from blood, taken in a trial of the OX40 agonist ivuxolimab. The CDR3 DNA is TGTGCCACCAGCAGAGACAGGGCTGGAAACACCATATATTTT. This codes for CATSRDRAGNTIYF.